These 9 T cell receptor beta chains share one sample of origin, sequenced in a study of follicular helper T cells after annual influenza vaccination. Here immunoSEQ multiplex PCR was the method, and the copy in TCRdb shows in-frame clones only, minus some. The profile shows 7,500 to 8,500 clones, approximately 85% of them singletons. Time point indicated: 2014-2015 season, pre-vaccination. This sample comprised CXCR5+ CD38- circulating T follicular helper cells from blood, obtained on the day of influenza vaccination. Subset denoted: circulating Tfh, non-naive CD4+CXCR5+PD-1+ (ICOS+CD38+ or ICOS-CD38-). The receptors derive from an adult who received the influenza vaccine.

This clone was observed a single time. CDR3 protein: CASSILGLVYNEQFF. CDR3 DNA: TGTGCCAGTAGTATATTGGGACTTGTATACAATGAGCAGTTCTTC. The chain has TRBV19 and TRBJ2-1, with a possible D match to TRBD2 (6 bases). Germline assignment: CDR1 LNHDA and CDR2 SQIVND (reference sequence). This CDR3 contains 15 residues. Trimming shortened V by 2 bases and J by 4 bases, and 12 bases separated the two germline ends.

This clone was seen only once. The rearrangement uses TRBV18 and TRBJ2-5; 7 nucleotides line up with TRBD2. Germline CDR1 is KGHSH and CDR2 is LQKENI. This CDR3 is built from 13 residues. The J segment lost 4 bases and the V segment lost 6 bases, leaving 5 bases of the junction unmatched. The CDR3 protein is CASSQGGVETQYF. For the CDR3, the DNA is TGTGCCAGCTCCCAGGGAGGGGTAGAGACCCAGTACTTC.

This clone has only a few counts. The J gene is TRBJ1-6, the V gene TRBV19; D is ambiguous. The germline V gene has CDR1 LNHDA and CDR2 SQIVND (reference sequence). This CDR3 has 17 amino acids. V was cut by 8 bases and J by 2 bases, with 19 bases left in between. The CDR3 DNA sequence: TGTGCCAGTCGGTATCGACCCAGTCCAGCCTATAATTCACCCCTCCACTTT. This sequence encodes CASRYRPSPAYNSPLHF. Full variable domain (outside the CDR3, taken from reference TRBV19 and TRBJ1-6): DGGITQSPKYLFRKEGQNVTLSCEQNLNHDAMYWYRQDPGQGLRLIYYSQIVNDFQKGDIAEGYSVSREKKESFPLTVTSAQKNPTAFYLCASRYRPSPAYNSPLHFGNGTRLTVT.

V and J are TRBV18 and TRBJ1-6; D is unresolved. Trimming left V 2 bases short and J 7 bases short, with 12 bases between. The CDR3 length is 15 residues. CDR1 KGHSH and CDR2 LQKENI come from the germline V gene. In DNA, the CDR3 is TGTGCCAGCTCACCAAGAGGAGCGACCAATTCACCCCTCCACTTT. Encoded protein: CASSPRGATNSPLHF.

V gene TRBV7-2 combines with J gene TRBJ2-2, with D possibly TRBD2 on 7 matching bases. Germline assignment: CDR1 SGHTA and CDR2 FQGNSA. CDR3 size: 15 residues. V shed 6 bases and J shed 0 bases, with 11 bases lying between them. The CDR3 DNA reads as TGTGCCAGCAGTCGCGGGGGCCCGAACACCGGGGAGCTGTTTTTT. It is translated as CASSRGGPNTGELFF.

The chain links TRBV7-7 to TRBJ2-5; tentatively, D is TRBD1 or TRBD2 (5 bases each). The CDR3 runs to 14 residues. V lost 5 bases, J lost 3 bases, and 13 bases lay in between. Per the germline V gene, CDR1 is SSHAT and CDR2 is FNYEAQ (reference sequence). For the CDR3, the DNA is TGTGCCAGCAGCGCAGTAGGGACGGAAGAGACCCAGTACTTC. It specifies CASSAVGTEETQYF.

The V call is TRBV5-6, the J call TRBJ2-7; D might be TRBD1 (5 bases). The CDR3 contains 13 residues. V was trimmed by 0 bases and J by 2 bases, leaving 6 bases between them. From germline, CDR1 is SGHDT and CDR2 YYEEEE. The CDR3 loop reads CASSLAGTYEQYF. CDR3 DNA: TGTGCCAGCAGCTTGGCAGGGACCTACGAGCAGTACTTC. Combining the CDR3 with reference TRBV5-6 and TRBJ2-7 gives the whole variable domain DAGVTQSPTHLIKTRGQQVTLRCSPKSGHDTVSWYQQALGQGPQFIFQYYEEEERQRGNFPDRFSGHQFPNYSSELNVNALLLGDSALYLCASSLAGTYEQYFGPGTRLTVT.

This chain links TRBV7-7 with TRBJ2-2; TRBD2 aligns across 12 bases. Looked up from germline, CDR1 is SSHAT and CDR2 is FNYEAQ (reference sequence). CDR3 length: 16 residues. The V and J ends lost 1 base and 5 bases, in that order; junction bases with no gene match: 2. In DNA form, the CDR3 reads TGTGCCAGCAGCTTAGGTGGGACTAGCGGGACCGGGGAGCTGTTTTTT. Amino acid sequence: CASSLGGTSGTGELFF.

V and J are TRBV5-1 and TRBJ2-7; TRBD2 aligns across 8 bases. Germline-derived CDR1 and CDR2 are SGHRS and YFSETQ. The ends lost 1 base at V and 5 bases at J; junction bases unmatched: 11. This CDR3 contains 16 residues. CDR3 sequence: CASSLFLGGGFDEQYF. Written as DNA, the CDR3 is TGCGCCAGCAGCTTGTTTCTAGGCGGGGGGTTCGACGAGCAGTACTTC.